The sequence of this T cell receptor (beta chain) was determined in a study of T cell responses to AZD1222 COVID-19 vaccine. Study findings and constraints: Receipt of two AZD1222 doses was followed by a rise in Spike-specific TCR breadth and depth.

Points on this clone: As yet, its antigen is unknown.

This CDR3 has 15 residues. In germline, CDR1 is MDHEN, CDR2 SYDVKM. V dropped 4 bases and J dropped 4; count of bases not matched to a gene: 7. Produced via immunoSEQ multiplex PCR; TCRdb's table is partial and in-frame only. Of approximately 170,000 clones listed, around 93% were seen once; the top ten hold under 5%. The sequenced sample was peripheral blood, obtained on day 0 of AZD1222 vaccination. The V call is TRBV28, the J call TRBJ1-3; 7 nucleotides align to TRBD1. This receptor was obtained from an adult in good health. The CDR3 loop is CASSSTGTGGNTIYF. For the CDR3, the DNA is TGTGCCAGCAGTTCGACAGGGACGGGGGGAAACACCATATATTTT.